Each of the 14 T cell receptor beta chains below was sequenced from the same sample in a study of T-cell reconstitution after alpha-beta-depleted transplantation in children. Preparation of the TCRbeta library used unique molecular identifiers. TCRdb re-derived calls from the PCR reads in MiXCR, one entry per CDR3 protein. The data hold roughly 160,000 distinct CDR3 sequences, with approximately 12% observed a single time. The sample here was PBMCs, taken before TCRalphabeta/CD19-depleted stem cell transplant. The receptors come from a boy between 2 and 10 years old with acute myeloid leukemia, due to receive a stem cell transplant.

At least ten counts were recorded for this clonotype. The chain recombines TRBV6-5 with TRBJ1-1; perhaps TRBD1 as D (5 bases). In germline, CDR1 is MNHEY, CDR2 SVGAGI. The germline V and J ends were trimmed by 2 bases and 1 base, with 11 bases remaining between them. This CDR3 has 15 residues. The CDR3 nucleotides read TGTGCCAGCAGTTACGACAGAGGGCAGAACACTGAAGCTTTCTTT. Encoded protein: CASSYDRGQNTEAFF.

The sample holds many counts of this clonotype. J is TRBJ1-4 and V is TRBV7-3; no firm D call. The CDR3 sequence is 13 residues long. V dropped 1 base and J dropped 4 bases, with 4 bases sitting between them. The germline gives CDR1 SGHTA, CDR2 FQGTGA. CDR3 residues: CASSLRHNEKLFF. CDR3 nucleotides: TGTGCCAGCAGCTTAAGACATAATGAAAAACTGTTTTTT.

Ten or more counts support this clonotype. CDR3 nucleotide sequence: TGTGCCAGCAGTTTGCCGGGACGGCTCTCTGGAAACACCATATATTTT. Translated: CASSLPGRLSGNTIYF. V and J are TRBV28 and TRBJ1-3; tentatively, D is TRBD1 (5 bases). The germline V gene encodes CDR1 MDHEN and CDR2 SYDVKM. Trimming removed 3 bases at V and 0 bases at J, with 12 bases between. This CDR3 has 16 residues.

This clonotype was observed at least ten times. The chain combines TRBV20-1 with TRBJ2-1, with 14 bases aligning to TRBD2. The junction had 0 bases not matched to a gene; V was cut back by 5 bases and J by 0 bases. Germline V gives CDR1 DFQATT, CDR2 SNEGSKA (reference sequence). The CDR3 consists of 15 residues. The CDR3 nucleotides read TGCAGTGCTGGGACTAGCGGGAGCTCCTACAATGAGCAGTTCTTC. Translation gives CSAGTSGSSYNEQFF.

This clonotype was picked up many times. The J gene is TRBJ2-1, the V gene TRBV5-1, with D possibly TRBD2 on 6 matching bases. The CDR3 is 15 amino acids. V was pared by 0 bases and J by 4 bases, with 11 bases between. From germline, CDR1 is SGHRS and CDR2 YFSETQ. Here the CDR3 reads CASSLVASEYNEQFF. The DNA for the CDR3 is TGCGCCAGCAGCTTGGTGGCTAGCGAATACAATGAGCAGTTCTTC.

This clonotype was counted at least ten times. The chain links TRBV5-1 to TRBJ2-7, with 9 nucleotides matching TRBD1. This CDR3 region has 14 residues. Germline CDR1 is SGHRS and CDR2 is YFSETQ. After removal of 4 bases from V and 5 bases from J, the junction contained 7 bases not matched to a gene. The CDR3 nucleotides read TGCGCCAGCAGCCCGAGGACAGGGGACCACGAGCAGTACTTC. This sequence encodes CASSPRTGDHEQYF.

This clonotype was recorded at least ten times. The CDR3 here is CASSARLQVGEQYF. The CDR3 DNA is TGTGCCAGCAGTGCCCGTCTACAGGTCGGAGAGCAGTACTTC. The chain is built from TRBV6-1 and TRBJ2-7, with TRBD1 as a possible D gene (5 bases). With 4 bases removed from V and 7 bases from J, the gap between germline ends came to 17 bases. This CDR3 region has 14 residues. Germline-derived CDR1 and CDR2 are MNHNS and SASEGT.

The rearrangement links TRBV20-1 to TRBJ2-3; D call uncertain. V shed 0 bases and J shed 2 bases, with 15 bases lying between them. The CDR3 is made up of 16 amino acids. Germline loops: CDR1 DFQATT, CDR2 SNEGSKA (reference sequence). CDR3 sequence: CSARDFVQAITDTQYF. The DNA for the CDR3 is TGCAGTGCTAGAGATTTCGTCCAGGCGATCACAGATACGCAGTATTTT.

This clonotype was observed at least ten times. The rearrangement uses TRBV12-3 or TRBV12-4 and TRBJ2-3; 10 positions match TRBD2. CDR3 length: 17 amino acids. J was trimmed by 3 bases and V by 2 bases; bases with no gene match: 8. The CDR3 region is CASSLRGLAVGTDTQYF. In nucleotides, the CDR3 is TGTGCCAGCAGTTTACGCGGACTAGCGGTCGGGACAGATACGCAGTATTTT.

This clonotype was seen repeatedly, ten times or more. The CDR3 here is CASRRSQGYGELFF. For the CDR3, the DNA is TGTGCCAGCAGACGAAGTCAGGGGTACGGGGAGCTGTTTTTT. This rearrangement joins TRBV3-1 to TRBJ2-2; D perhaps matches TRBD1 (6 bases). V lost 6 bases to trimming and J lost 7 bases, with 15 bases between them. The CDR3 length is 14 residues. Per the germline V gene, CDR1 is LGHDT and CDR2 is YNNKEL (reference sequence).

This clonotype was observed at least ten times. V usage is TRBV3-2 and J usage is TRBJ2-3; the DNA was not used to check the table's D call, TRBD1. TRBV3-2 is classified as a pseudogene. The CDR3 runs 17 residues. DNA for the CDR3: TGTGCCAGCACCCCCACGCCAGGGGGGACCCCCGGGGATACGCAGTATTTT. This codes for CASTPTPGGTPGDTQYF.

This clonotype was counted at least ten times. V gene TRBV20-1 combines with J gene TRBJ2-5; the match to TRBD2 covers 10 bases. V lost 0 bases to trimming and J lost 5 bases; unmatched junction nucleotides: 6. The CDR3 has 15 residues. Germline CDR1 reads DFQATT; CDR2 reads SNEGSKA (reference sequence). The CDR3 DNA follows: TGCAGTGCTAGAGATTTGGGACTAGCGATGGAGACCCAGTACTTC. This gives the protein CSARDLGLAMETQYF.

This clonotype appeared many times. This chain joins TRBV9 and TRBJ1-1; 7 bases are a match to TRBD1. CDR3 length: 13 amino acids. The germline CDR1 and CDR2 sequences are SGDLS and YYNGEE. V lost 3 bases to trimming and J lost 4 bases; unmatched junction nucleotides: 3. The CDR3 DNA sequence: TGTGCCAGCAGCGCCCCAGGGGGCACTGAAGCTTTCTTT. This encodes CASSAPGGTEAFF.

This clonotype has at least ten counts. The chain recombines TRBV7-2 with TRBJ1-2; D not certain. V was shortened by 3 bases and J by 7 bases, with 9 bases between the two germline ends. From germline, CDR1 is SGHTA and CDR2 FQGNSA. The CDR3 runs 12 residues. CDR3 coding DNA: TGTGCCAGCAGCTTCCCCTCTCTTGGCTACACCTTC. As protein: CASSFPSLGYTF.